The text below deals with one TCR beta chain. The data are from a study of naive and memory T cell subsets. Both TRBC1 and TRBC2 were covered by a beta constant-region primer of two equimolar oligonucleotides. Each CDR3 protein is one row after TCRdb ran MiXCR on the UMI-ligation and nested PCR reads. The data contain 130,000 to 150,000 distinct CDR3 sequences, approximately 17% of them singletons. Germline V gene lookup returns CDR1 MNHEY and CDR2 SMNVEV (reference sequence). After removal of 4 bases from V and 6 bases from J, the junction contained 17 bases not matched to a gene. The CDR3 runs 18 residues.

The gene calls are TRBV27 and TRBJ2-7; 11 bases are shared with TRBD2. This TCR came from a human donor in good health. Sequenced input: naive CD4+ T cells from blood. The CDR3 region is CASSSPLTSGTFAVEQYF. The DNA for the CDR3 is TGTGCCAGCAGTTCCCCCCTGACTAGCGGGACCTTCGCGGTCGAGCAGTACTTC.